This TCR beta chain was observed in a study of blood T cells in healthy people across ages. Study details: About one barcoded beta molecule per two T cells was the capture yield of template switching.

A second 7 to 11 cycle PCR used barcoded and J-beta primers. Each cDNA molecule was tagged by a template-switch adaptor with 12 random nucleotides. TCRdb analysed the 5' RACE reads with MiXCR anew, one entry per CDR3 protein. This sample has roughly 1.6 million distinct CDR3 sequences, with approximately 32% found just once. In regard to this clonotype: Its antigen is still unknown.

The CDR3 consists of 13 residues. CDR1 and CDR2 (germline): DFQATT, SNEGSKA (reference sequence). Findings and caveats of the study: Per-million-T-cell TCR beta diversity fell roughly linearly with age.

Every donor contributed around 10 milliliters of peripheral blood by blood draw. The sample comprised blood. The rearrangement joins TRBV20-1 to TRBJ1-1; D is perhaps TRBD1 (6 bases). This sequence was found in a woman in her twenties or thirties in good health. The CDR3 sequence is CGSTRGRTTEAFF. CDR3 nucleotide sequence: TGCGGTTCGACGAGGGGGAGGACCACTGAAGCTTTCTTT.